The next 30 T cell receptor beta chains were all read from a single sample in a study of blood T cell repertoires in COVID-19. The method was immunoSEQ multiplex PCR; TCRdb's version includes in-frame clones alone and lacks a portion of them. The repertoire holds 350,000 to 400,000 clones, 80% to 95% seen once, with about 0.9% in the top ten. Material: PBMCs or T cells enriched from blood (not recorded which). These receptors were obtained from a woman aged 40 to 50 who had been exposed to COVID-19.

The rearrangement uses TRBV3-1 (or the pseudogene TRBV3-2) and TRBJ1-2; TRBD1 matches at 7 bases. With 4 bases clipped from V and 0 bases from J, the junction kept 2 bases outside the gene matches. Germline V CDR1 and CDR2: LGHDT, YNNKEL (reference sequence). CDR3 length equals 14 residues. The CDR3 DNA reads TGTGCCAGCAGCCGAGGGACAGCTAACTATGGCTACACCTTC. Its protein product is CASSRGTANYGYTF.

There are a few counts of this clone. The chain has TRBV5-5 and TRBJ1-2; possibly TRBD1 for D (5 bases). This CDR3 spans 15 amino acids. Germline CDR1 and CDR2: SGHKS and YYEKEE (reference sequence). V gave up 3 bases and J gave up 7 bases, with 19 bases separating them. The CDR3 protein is CASSWGGGTARGYTF. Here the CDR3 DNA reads TGTGCCAGCAGCTGGGGGGGTGGAACCGCTCGTGGCTACACCTTC.

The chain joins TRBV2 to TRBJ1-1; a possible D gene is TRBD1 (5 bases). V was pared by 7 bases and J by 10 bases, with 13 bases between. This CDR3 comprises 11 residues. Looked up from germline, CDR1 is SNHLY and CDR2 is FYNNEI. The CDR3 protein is CASNRGIGAFF. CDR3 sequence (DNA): TGTGCCAGCAATAGGGGAATCGGAGCTTTCTTT. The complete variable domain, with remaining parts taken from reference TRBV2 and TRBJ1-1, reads EPEVTQTPSHQVTQMGQEVILRCVPISNHLYFYWYRQILGQKVEFLVSFYNNEISEKSEIFDDQFSVERPDGSNFTLKIRSTKLEDSAMYFCASNRGIGAFFGQGTRLTVV.

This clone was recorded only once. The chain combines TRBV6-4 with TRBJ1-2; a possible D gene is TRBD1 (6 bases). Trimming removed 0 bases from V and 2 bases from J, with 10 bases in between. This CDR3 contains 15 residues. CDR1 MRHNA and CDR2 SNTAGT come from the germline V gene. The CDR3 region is CASSDSAQGNYGYTF. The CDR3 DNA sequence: TGTGCCAGCAGTGACTCGGCACAGGGCAACTATGGCTACACCTTC.

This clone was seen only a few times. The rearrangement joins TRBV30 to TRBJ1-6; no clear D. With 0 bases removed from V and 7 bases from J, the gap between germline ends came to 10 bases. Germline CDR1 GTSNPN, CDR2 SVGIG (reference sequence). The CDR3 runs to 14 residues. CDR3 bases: TGTGCCTGGAGTGTAACGGCCGGGAATTCACCCCTCCACTTT. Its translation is CAWSVTAGNSPLHF. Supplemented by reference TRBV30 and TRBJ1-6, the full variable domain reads SQTIHQWPATLVQPVGSPLSLECTVEGTSNPNLYWYRQAAGRGLQLLFYSVGIGQISSEVPQNLSASRPQDRQFILSSKKLLLSDSGFYLCAWSVTAGNSPLHFGNGTRLTVT.

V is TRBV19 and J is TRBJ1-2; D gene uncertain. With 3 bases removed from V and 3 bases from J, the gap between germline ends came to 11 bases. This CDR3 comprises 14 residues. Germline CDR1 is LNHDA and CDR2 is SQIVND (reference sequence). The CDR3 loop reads CASSIPPGYYGYTF. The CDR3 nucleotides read TGTGCCAGTAGTATCCCCCCAGGTTACTATGGCTACACCTTC.

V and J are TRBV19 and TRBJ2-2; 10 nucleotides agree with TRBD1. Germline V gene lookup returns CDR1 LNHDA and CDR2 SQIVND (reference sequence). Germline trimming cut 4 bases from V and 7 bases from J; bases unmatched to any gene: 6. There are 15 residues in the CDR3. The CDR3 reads CASSTPTGGFGELFF. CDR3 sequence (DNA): TGTGCCAGTAGTACTCCGACAGGGGGCTTCGGGGAGCTGTTTTTT.

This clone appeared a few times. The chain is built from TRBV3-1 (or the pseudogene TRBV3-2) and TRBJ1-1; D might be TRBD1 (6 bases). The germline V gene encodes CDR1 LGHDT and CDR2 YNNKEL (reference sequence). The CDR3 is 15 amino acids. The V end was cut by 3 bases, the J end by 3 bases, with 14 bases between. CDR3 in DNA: TGTGCCAGCAGCCATCCGGGGGGCGGGGACACTGAAGCTTTCTTT. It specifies CASSHPGGGDTEAFF.

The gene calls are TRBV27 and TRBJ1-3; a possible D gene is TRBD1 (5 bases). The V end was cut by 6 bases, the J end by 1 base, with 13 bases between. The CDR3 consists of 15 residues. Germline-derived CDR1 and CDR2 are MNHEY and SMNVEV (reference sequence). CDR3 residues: CASRAGGGSGNTIYF. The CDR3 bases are TGTGCCAGCAGGGCCGGGGGGGGTTCTGGAAACACCATATATTTT.

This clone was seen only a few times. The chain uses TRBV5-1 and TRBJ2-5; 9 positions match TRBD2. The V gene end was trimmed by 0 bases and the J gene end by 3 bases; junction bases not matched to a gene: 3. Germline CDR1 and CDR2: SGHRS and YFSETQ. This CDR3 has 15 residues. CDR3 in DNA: TGCGCCAGCAGCTTGGTCGGACTAGCGAAAGAGACCCAGTACTTC. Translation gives CASSLVGLAKETQYF.

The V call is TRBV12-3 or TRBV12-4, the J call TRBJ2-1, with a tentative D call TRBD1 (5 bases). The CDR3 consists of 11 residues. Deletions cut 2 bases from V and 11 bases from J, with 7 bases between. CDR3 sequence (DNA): TGTGCCAGCAGTTTACGACAGCAGCAGTTCTTC. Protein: CASSLRQQQFF.

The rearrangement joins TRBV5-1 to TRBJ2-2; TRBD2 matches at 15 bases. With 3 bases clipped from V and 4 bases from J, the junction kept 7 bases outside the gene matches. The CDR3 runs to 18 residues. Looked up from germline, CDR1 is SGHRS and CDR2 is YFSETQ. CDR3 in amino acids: CASSSGLAGGQGTGELFF. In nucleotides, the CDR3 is TGCGCCAGCAGCTCAGGACTAGCGGGAGGGCAAGGCACCGGGGAGCTGTTTTTT.

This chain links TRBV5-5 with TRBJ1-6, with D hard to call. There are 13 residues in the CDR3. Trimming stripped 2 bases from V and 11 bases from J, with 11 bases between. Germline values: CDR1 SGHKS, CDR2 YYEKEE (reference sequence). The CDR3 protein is CASSFDLIAPLHF. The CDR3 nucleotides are TGTGCCAGCAGCTTCGACTTGATAGCACCCCTCCACTTT.

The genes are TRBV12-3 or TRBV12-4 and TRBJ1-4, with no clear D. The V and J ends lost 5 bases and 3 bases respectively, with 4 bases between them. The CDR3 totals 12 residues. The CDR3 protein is CASSLSNEKLFF. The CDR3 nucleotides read TGTGCCAGCAGTCTGTCTAATGAAAAACTGTTTTTT.

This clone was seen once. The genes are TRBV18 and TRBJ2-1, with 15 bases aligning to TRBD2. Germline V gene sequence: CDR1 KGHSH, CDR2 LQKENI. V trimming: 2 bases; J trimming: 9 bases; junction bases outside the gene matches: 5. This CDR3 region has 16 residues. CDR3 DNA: TGTGCCAGCTCACCAACGGGACTAGCGGGAGGTAGTGAGCAGTTCTTC. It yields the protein CASSPTGLAGGSEQFF.

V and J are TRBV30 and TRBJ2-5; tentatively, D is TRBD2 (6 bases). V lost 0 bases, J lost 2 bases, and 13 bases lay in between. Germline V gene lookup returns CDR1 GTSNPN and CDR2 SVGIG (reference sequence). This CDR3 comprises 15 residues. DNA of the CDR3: TGTGCCTGGAGTGTACCAGCGGGTATACAAGAGACCCAGTACTTC. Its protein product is CAWSVPAGIQETQYF.

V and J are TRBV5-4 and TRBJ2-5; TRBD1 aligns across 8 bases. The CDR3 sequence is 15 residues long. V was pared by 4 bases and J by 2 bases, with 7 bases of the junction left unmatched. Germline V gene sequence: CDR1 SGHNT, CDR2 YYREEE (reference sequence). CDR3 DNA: TGTGCCAGCAGCGGCAGGGGGCGGTGGCAAGAGACCCAGTACTTC. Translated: CASSGRGRWQETQYF.

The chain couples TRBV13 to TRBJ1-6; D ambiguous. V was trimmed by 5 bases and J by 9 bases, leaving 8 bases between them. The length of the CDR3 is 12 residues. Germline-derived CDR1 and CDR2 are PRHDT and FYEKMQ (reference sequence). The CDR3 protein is CASSRERSPLHF. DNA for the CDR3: TGTGCCAGCAGCCGAGAACGTTCACCCCTCCACTTT.

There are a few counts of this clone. CDR3: CASRLAGTGEHEQYF. DNA for the CDR3: TGTGCCAGTCGTCTCGCCGGGACAGGGGAACACGAGCAGTACTTC. The V and J genes are TRBV19 and TRBJ2-7; 10 bases fit TRBD1. J gave up 5 bases and V 8 bases, and 12 bases lay outside the gene matches. In germline, CDR1 is LNHDA, CDR2 SQIVND (reference sequence). This CDR3 has 15 amino acids.

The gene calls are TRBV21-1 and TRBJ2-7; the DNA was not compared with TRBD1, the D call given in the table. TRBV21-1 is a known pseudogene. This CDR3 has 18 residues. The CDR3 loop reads CASSKTSVATALSHEQYF. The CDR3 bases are TGTGCCAGCAGCAAAACTTCAGTCGCCACAGCCCTGTCCCACGAGCAGTACTTC.

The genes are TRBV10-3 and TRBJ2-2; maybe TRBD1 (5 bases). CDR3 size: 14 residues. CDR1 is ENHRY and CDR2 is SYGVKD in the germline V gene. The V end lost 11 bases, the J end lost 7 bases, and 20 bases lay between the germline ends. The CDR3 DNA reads TGTGCCTCTAGGGAACGTCAGGGTAACGGGGAGCTGTTTTTT. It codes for CASRERQGNGELFF.

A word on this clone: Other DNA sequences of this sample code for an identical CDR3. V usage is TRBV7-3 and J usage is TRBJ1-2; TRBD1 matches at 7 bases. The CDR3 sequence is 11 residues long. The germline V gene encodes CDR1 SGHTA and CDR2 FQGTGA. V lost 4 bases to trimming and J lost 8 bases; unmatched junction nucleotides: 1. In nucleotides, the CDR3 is TGTGCCAGCAGCTCAGGGGGAGGCTACACCTTC. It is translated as CASSSGGGYTF.

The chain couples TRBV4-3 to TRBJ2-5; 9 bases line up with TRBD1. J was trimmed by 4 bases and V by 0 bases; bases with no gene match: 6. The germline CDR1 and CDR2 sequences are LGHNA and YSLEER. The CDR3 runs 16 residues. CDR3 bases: TGCGCCAGCAGCCAAGATTCTAGGGGACAGGGAGAGACCCAGTACTTC. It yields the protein CASSQDSRGQGETQYF.

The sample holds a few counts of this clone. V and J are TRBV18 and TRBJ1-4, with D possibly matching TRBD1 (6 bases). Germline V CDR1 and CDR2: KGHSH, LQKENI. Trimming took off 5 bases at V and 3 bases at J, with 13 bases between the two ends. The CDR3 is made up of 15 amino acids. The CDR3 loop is CASSATGSPNEKLFF. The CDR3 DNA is TGTGCCAGCTCAGCTACAGGGTCCCCTAATGAAAAACTGTTTTTT.

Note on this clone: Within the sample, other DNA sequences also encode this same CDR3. CDR3 in amino acids: CASSRQGGTEAFF. As DNA, the CDR3 is TGTGCCAGCAGTCGACAGGGGGGAACTGAAGCTTTCTTT. V and J are TRBV12-3 or TRBV12-4 and TRBJ1-1, with TRBD1 matching over 9 bases. This CDR3 has 13 amino acids. Trimming at V came to 5 bases and at J to 5 bases, leaving 3 bases not matched to a gene.

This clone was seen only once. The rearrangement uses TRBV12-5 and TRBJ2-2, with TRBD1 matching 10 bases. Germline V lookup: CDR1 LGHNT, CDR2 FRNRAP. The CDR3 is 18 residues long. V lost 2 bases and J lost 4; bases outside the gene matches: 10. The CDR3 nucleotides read TGTGCTAGTGGTTTGTTAATACCGGGACAGGGGACCACCGGGGAGCTGTTTTTT. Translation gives CASGLLIPGQGTTGELFF.

As DNA, the CDR3 is TGCGCCAGCAGCTTAAGTGCCGGGACAGGGGGTCCTGAAGCTTTCTTT. Translating gives CASSLSAGTGGPEAFF. The chain carries TRBV5-1 and TRBJ1-1; the match to TRBD1 covers 11 bases. This CDR3 is 16 amino acids long. V dropped 2 bases and J dropped 6; count of bases not matched to a gene: 9. Germline V gene sequence: CDR1 SGHRS, CDR2 YFSETQ.

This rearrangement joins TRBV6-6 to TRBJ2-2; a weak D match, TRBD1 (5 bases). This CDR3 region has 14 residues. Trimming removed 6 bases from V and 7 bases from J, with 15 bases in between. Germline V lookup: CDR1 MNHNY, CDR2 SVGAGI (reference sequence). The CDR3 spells CASRDTGAGGELFF. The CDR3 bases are TGTGCCAGCAGGGATACAGGTGCAGGCGGGGAGCTGTTTTTT.

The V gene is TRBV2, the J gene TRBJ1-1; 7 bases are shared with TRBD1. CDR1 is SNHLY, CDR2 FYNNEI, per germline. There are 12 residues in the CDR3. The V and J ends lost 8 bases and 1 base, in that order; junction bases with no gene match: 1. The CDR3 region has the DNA TGTGCCAGCGGACAGGAGAACACTGAAGCTTTCTTT. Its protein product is CASGQENTEAFF. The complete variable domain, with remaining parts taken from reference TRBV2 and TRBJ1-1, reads EPEVTQTPSHQVTQMGQEVILRCVPISNHLYFYWYRQILGQKVEFLVSFYNNEISEKSEIFDDQFSVERPDGSNFTLKIRSTKLEDSAMYFCASGQENTEAFFGQGTRLTVV.

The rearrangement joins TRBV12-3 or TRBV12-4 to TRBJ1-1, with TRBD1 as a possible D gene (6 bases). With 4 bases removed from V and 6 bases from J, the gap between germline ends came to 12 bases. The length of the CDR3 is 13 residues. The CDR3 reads CASSSPGHSEAFF. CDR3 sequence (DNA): TGTGCCAGCAGTTCCCCGGGACACTCTGAAGCTTTCTTT.